Included here is one TCR beta chain sequence, with context. This sample is drawn from a study of blood T cell repertoires in COVID-19. Study details: The United States, Italy and Spain provided the acute and convalescent COVID-19 samples. T cells, B-cell-depleted T cells, or PBMCs supplied cDNA or gDNA.

The length of the CDR3 is 14 residues. V was pared by 3 bases and J by 4 bases, with 12 bases between. Germline V lookup: CDR1 LNHDA, CDR2 SQIVND (reference sequence). Profiling relied on immunoSEQ multiplex PCR, and the TCRdb table lists in-frame clones only, not all of them. The data contain 100,000 to 150,000 clones, around 80% of them singletons. Material for sequencing was peripheral blood. This TCR was recovered from a man between 40 and 49 years old with active or convalescent COVID-19. The V gene is TRBV19, the J gene TRBJ1-1; D unclear. The CDR3 spells CASSIPGMATEAFF. DNA of the CDR3: TGTGCCAGTAGTATCCCGGGGATGGCCACTGAAGCTTTCTTT.